One sample yielded the 30 T cell receptor beta chains listed below, sequenced in a study of blood T cell repertoires in COVID-19. Assay used: immunoSEQ multiplex PCR; TCRdb lists only in-frame clones, some missing. The profile shows a few hundred thousand clones, about 89% of them singletons. The specimen sequenced was peripheral blood. The receptors here all came from a man under 40 with acute or convalescent COVID-19.

This clone has just one count. The gene calls are TRBV6-5 and TRBJ2-7, with 7 bases fitting TRBD2. This CDR3 spans 15 amino acids. The germline gives CDR1 MNHEY, CDR2 SVGAGI. V shed 6 bases and J 3 bases; nucleotides not matched to a gene: 11. The CDR3 loop reads CASSDASGAYYEQYF. The CDR3, as DNA: TGTGCCAGCAGCGATGCTAGCGGAGCCTACTACGAGCAGTACTTC.

J is TRBJ2-7 and V is TRBV28; perhaps TRBD1 as D (5 bases). CDR3 size: 15 residues. V lost 0 bases and J 4 bases, leaving 13 bases between the germline ends. The germline V gene encodes CDR1 MDHEN and CDR2 SYDVKM. In DNA, the CDR3 is TGTGCCAGCAGTTTATGGACAGAGATCAATTACGAGCAGTACTTC. Translated: CASSLWTEINYEQYF. The full variable domain, in which reference TRBV28 and TRBJ2-7 provide the parts outside the CDR3, is DVKVTQSSRYLVKRTGEKVFLECVQDMDHENMFWYRQDPGLGLRLIYFSYDVKMKEKGDIPEGYSVSREKKERFSLILESASTNQTSMYLCASSLWTEINYEQYFGPGTRLTVT.

This clone was recorded once. This sequence joins TRBV5-1 and TRBJ2-3, with D possibly TRBD2 on 7 matching bases. Trimming took 3 bases from V and 5 from J, leaving 19 bases between them. Per the germline V gene, CDR1 is SGHRS and CDR2 is YFSETQ. The CDR3 totals 16 residues. The CDR3 reads CASSYTPGGQGDTQYF. The CDR3 DNA reads as TGCGCCAGCAGCTACACCCCGGGGGGCCAGGGAGATACGCAGTATTTT.

V gene TRBV27 combines with J gene TRBJ1-6; D remains ambiguous. Germline CDR1 and CDR2: MNHEY and SMNVEV (reference sequence). V was trimmed by 5 bases and J by 0 bases, leaving 17 bases between them. The CDR3 length is 18 residues. CDR3 in amino acids: CASSLEGSRSSYNSPLHF. CDR3 DNA: TGTGCCAGCAGTCTCGAGGGATCCAGAAGCTCCTATAATTCACCCCTCCACTTT.

The rearrangement joins TRBV28 to TRBJ2-1, with 11 bases matching TRBD2. Germline lookup yields CDR1 MDHEN and CDR2 SYDVKM. The CDR3 contains 15 residues. J gave up 7 bases and V 5 bases, and 7 bases lay outside the gene matches. The CDR3 spells CASSPLAGGNNEQFF. CDR3 sequence (DNA): TGTGCCAGCAGTCCATTAGCGGGAGGGAATAATGAGCAGTTCTTC. Combining the CDR3 with reference TRBV28 and TRBJ2-1 gives the whole variable domain DVKVTQSSRYLVKRTGEKVFLECVQDMDHENMFWYRQDPGLGLRLIYFSYDVKMKEKGDIPEGYSVSREKKERFSLILESASTNQTSMYLCASSPLAGGNNEQFFGPGTRLTVL.

The table lists this clone with a count of one. This sequence joins TRBV19 and TRBJ1-5; D might be TRBD1 (5 bases). V lost 7 bases, J lost 0 bases, and 13 bases lay in between. The CDR3 extends over 15 amino acids. Germline V gene sequence: CDR1 LNHDA, CDR2 SQIVND (reference sequence). CDR3 protein: CASTKNRNSNQPQHF. Written as DNA, the CDR3 is TGTGCCAGTACCAAGAACAGGAATAGCAATCAGCCCCAGCATTTT.

The chain recombines TRBV20-1 with TRBJ1-2; perhaps TRBD1 as D (6 bases). The V gene's germline CDR1 is DFQATT and CDR2 SNEGSKA (reference sequence). The V and J ends lost 4 bases and 8 bases respectively, with 11 bases between them. This CDR3 has 11 amino acids. The DNA of the CDR3 is TGCAGTGCTACAGACAGGCTGGGCTACACCTTC. This encodes CSATDRLGYTF.

CDR3 protein: CASSLGSYQGKVINTEAFF. The CDR3 bases are TGTGCCAGCAGCTTAGGGAGTTACCAGGGAAAGGTTATAAACACTGAAGCTTTCTTT. The chain recombines TRBV11-2 with TRBJ1-1; the D gene is possibly TRBD1 (5 bases). Deletions cut 1 base from V and 2 bases from J, with 23 bases between. Germline V lookup: CDR1 SGHAT, CDR2 FQNNGV. The CDR3 is 19 residues long.

The rearrangement links TRBV19 to TRBJ2-5, with a tentative D call TRBD1 (6 bases). CDR3 length equals 16 residues. V lost 5 bases to trimming and J lost 4 bases, with 20 bases between them. Looked up from germline, CDR1 is LNHDA and CDR2 is SQIVND (reference sequence). Here the CDR3 reads CASSRPGAQEGETQYF. The CDR3 coding sequence is TGTGCCAGTAGTCGTCCAGGGGCCCAGGAAGGAGAGACCCAGTACTTC. Looking up the rest from reference TRBV19 and TRBJ2-5 gives the full variable domain: DGGITQSPKYLFRKEGQNVTLSCEQNLNHDAMYWYRQDPGQGLRLIYYSQIVNDFQKGDIAEGYSVSREKKESFPLTVTSAQKNPTAFYLCASSRPGAQEGETQYFGPGTRLLVL.

The chain employs TRBV28 and TRBJ2-2; D remains unclear. V lost 8 bases and J 1 base, leaving 8 bases between the germline ends. CDR3 length: 13 residues. Looked up from germline, CDR1 is MDHEN and CDR2 is SYDVKM. The CDR3 DNA sequence: TGTGCCAGCCGATCGGTGAACACCGGGGAGCTGTTTTTT. It encodes CASRSVNTGELFF.

The rearrangement joins TRBV28 to TRBJ1-5; 10 nucleotides agree with TRBD1. V shed 5 bases and J 2 bases; nucleotides not matched to a gene: 3. CDR3 size: 15 residues. Germline CDR1 reads MDHEN; CDR2 reads SYDVKM. CDR3 region: CASSRTGGGNQPQHF. In DNA form, the CDR3 reads TGTGCCAGCAGTCGGACAGGGGGAGGCAATCAGCCCCAGCATTTT.

This chain uses TRBV28 with TRBJ2-7, with 7 nucleotides matching TRBD1. Per the germline V gene, CDR1 is MDHEN and CDR2 is SYDVKM. CDR3 length equals 15 residues. The trim removed 4 bases at V and 0 bases at J, leaving 6 bases unmatched. This chain's CDR3 is CASSYRGYSSYEQYF. The CDR3 DNA reads TGTGCCAGCAGTTACAGGGGCTATAGCTCCTACGAGCAGTACTTC. Looking up the rest from reference TRBV28 and TRBJ2-7 gives the full variable domain: DVKVTQSSRYLVKRTGEKVFLECVQDMDHENMFWYRQDPGLGLRLIYFSYDVKMKEKGDIPEGYSVSREKKERFSLILESASTNQTSMYLCASSYRGYSSYEQYFGPGTRLTVT.

Only one count was recorded for this clone. This rearrangement joins TRBV7-9 to TRBJ2-7, with D possibly TRBD2 on 7 matching bases. This CDR3 comprises 19 residues. With 5 bases removed from V and 3 bases from J, the gap between germline ends came to 29 bases. Germline CDR1 SEHNR, CDR2 FQNEAQ (reference sequence). The CDR3 is CASSQARRGRPADDYEQYF. CDR3 nucleotide sequence: TGTGCCAGCAGCCAGGCTCGGCGGGGGCGCCCGGCGGACGACTACGAGCAGTACTTC.

This chain links TRBV29-1 with TRBJ1-1, with a weak D call TRBD1 (5 bases). CDR1 is SQVTM, CDR2 ANQGSEA, per germline. The CDR3 length is 13 residues. V gave up 7 bases and J gave up 0 bases, with 12 bases separating them. CDR3 in amino acids: CSAERGMNTEAFF. The CDR3 nucleotides read TGCAGCGCAGAAAGGGGTATGAACACTGAAGCTTTCTTT.

V usage is TRBV6-5 and J usage is TRBJ1-1; D is ambiguous. The V end lost 8 bases, the J end lost 5 bases, and 15 bases lay between the germline ends. The germline V gene has CDR1 MNHEY and CDR2 SVGAGI. CDR3 length equals 13 residues. CDR3 bases: TGTGCCAGCGAAGTATCAGGACTGACTGAAGCTTTCTTT. This gives the protein CASEVSGLTEAFF.

The V and J genes are TRBV30 and TRBJ1-2; a weak D match, TRBD1 (5 bases). The ends were cut back, 0 bases at V and 13 bases at J, with 12 bases in the middle. The CDR3 is 11 amino acids. The germline gives CDR1 GTSNPN, CDR2 SVGIG (reference sequence). CDR3 residues: CAWSVLGVCTF. The CDR3 DNA reads TGTGCCTGGAGTGTATTAGGGGTTTGCACCTTC.

V gene TRBV5-6 combines with J gene TRBJ1-4; D may be TRBD1 (5 bases). CDR1 SGHDT and CDR2 YYEEEE come from the germline V gene. The CDR3 contains 16 residues. V gave up 1 base and J gave up 0 bases, with 10 bases separating them. In nucleotides, the CDR3 is TGTGCCAGCAGCTTGTACGGGACTGCAACTAATGAAAAACTGTTTTTT. Its translation is CASSLYGTATNEKLFF.

This chain uses TRBV29-1 with TRBJ2-1; TRBD1 matches at 8 bases. The junction had 12 bases not matched to a gene; V was cut back by 4 bases and J by 7 bases. The CDR3 is made up of 15 amino acids. Germline lookup yields CDR1 SQVTM and CDR2 ANQGSEA. The CDR3 is CSVALSGGLGNEQFF. The DNA for the CDR3 is TGCAGCGTTGCTCTTTCAGGGGGCTTAGGGAATGAGCAGTTCTTC.

V gene TRBV28 combines with J gene TRBJ2-7; D might be TRBD1 (5 bases). The length of the CDR3 is 14 residues. V lost 3 bases to trimming and J lost 3 bases, with 12 bases between them. Germline V CDR1 and CDR2: MDHEN, SYDVKM. This chain's CDR3 is CASSLGRVGYEQYF. DNA for the CDR3: TGTGCCAGCAGTTTGGGCAGGGTGGGCTACGAGCAGTACTTC.

This clone has more than one count but fewer than ten. The gene calls are TRBV19 and TRBJ1-1; D possibly corresponds to TRBD1 (6 bases). There are 13 residues in the CDR3. V lost 6 bases to trimming and J lost 6 bases, with 14 bases between them. Germline V gives CDR1 LNHDA, CDR2 SQIVND (reference sequence). The CDR3 nucleotides read TGTGCCAGTAGGGACAGCCCCGCGGCTGAAGCTTTCTTT. It yields the protein CASRDSPAAEAFF.

This chain links TRBV15 with TRBJ2-3; D is uncertain. V dropped 0 bases and J dropped 5 bases, with 15 bases sitting between them. The germline CDR1 and CDR2 sequences are LNHNV and YYDKDF (reference sequence). The length of the CDR3 is 16 residues. CDR3 loop: CATSRDPPQSLDTQYF. CDR3 bases: TGTGCCACCAGCAGAGATCCACCACAGTCGTTAGATACGCAGTATTTT.

The V and J genes are TRBV7-8 and TRBJ2-2; perhaps TRBD2 as D (7 bases). This CDR3 is built from 15 residues. From germline, CDR1 is SGHVS and CDR2 FQNEAQ. V was shortened by 5 bases and J by 5 bases, with 15 bases between the two germline ends. CDR3 in amino acids: CASSHRRGRTGELFF. The CDR3 DNA reads as TGTGCCAGCAGCCACCGGCGGGGGCGGACCGGGGAGCTGTTTTTT.

The chain combines TRBV10-3 with TRBJ1-1, with D perhaps TRBD1 (6 bases). CDR1 and CDR2 (germline): ENHRY, SYGVKD. This CDR3 has 13 amino acids. V lost 8 bases and J 2 bases, leaving 12 bases between the germline ends. CDR3 bases: TGTGCCATCCAACGGACAGCCAACACTGAAGCTTTCTTT. Protein: CAIQRTANTEAFF.

V usage is TRBV19 and J usage is TRBJ2-1, with D possibly TRBD1 on 5 matching bases. The CDR3 runs to 14 residues. CDR1 and CDR2 (germline): LNHDA, SQIVND (reference sequence). V shed 3 bases and J shed 6 bases, with 12 bases lying between them. The CDR3 bases are TGTGCCAGTAGTATGGGAAAACAGGCCAATGAGCAGTTCTTC. It translates to CASSMGKQANEQFF.

A remark on this clone: Other DNA sequences of this sample code for an identical CDR3. The chain has TRBV9 and TRBJ1-4, with 7 bases that match TRBD1. CDR3 size: 17 residues. The germline V gene encodes CDR1 SGDLS and CDR2 YYNGEE. The ends lost 3 bases at V and 4 bases at J; junction bases unmatched: 12. CDR3 in amino acids: CASSASGGTVINEKLFF. CDR3 DNA: TGTGCCAGCAGCGCAAGTGGAGGGACAGTGATTAATGAAAAACTGTTTTTT.

The chain combines TRBV27 with TRBJ2-6; perhaps TRBD2 as D (5 bases). This CDR3 contains 15 residues. The germline V and J ends were trimmed by 4 bases and 4 bases, with 11 bases remaining between them. Germline CDR1 and CDR2: MNHEY and SMNVEV (reference sequence). The CDR3 nucleotides are TGTGCCAGCAGTTCCCCGTGGAGGGGGGCCAACGTCCTGACTTTC. Its translation: CASSSPWRGANVLTF.

On this clone: At the DNA level, this CDR3 is encoded by other sequences in the same sample as well. The chain is built from TRBV6-5 and TRBJ1-5, with 8 bases matching TRBD1. This CDR3 has 15 residues. With V trimmed by 0 bases and J by 5 bases, 3 bases remained unmatched. In germline, CDR1 is MNHEY, CDR2 SVGAGI. The DNA for the CDR3 is TGTGCCAGCAGTTACTCAGGACAGGGTCATCAGCCCCAGCATTTT. It is translated as CASSYSGQGHQPQHF.

This chain joins TRBV3-1 (or the pseudogene TRBV3-2) and TRBJ1-1; D is unclear. V was shortened by 0 bases and J by 1 base, with 9 bases between the two germline ends. The CDR3 loop spans 15 amino acids. From germline, CDR1 is LGHDT and CDR2 YNNKEL (reference sequence). The DNA of the CDR3 is TGTGCCAGCAGCCAAGATCCAGGTGAGAACACTGAAGCTTTCTTT. Its protein product is CASSQDPGENTEAFF.

The CDR3 region is CASSLGRGPTGNTIYF. The CDR3 coding sequence is TGTGCCAGCAGCTTAGGGCGGGGCCCGACTGGAAACACCATATATTTT. V gene TRBV7-8 combines with J gene TRBJ1-3; TRBD1 is a possible D gene (5 bases). This CDR3 contains 16 residues. The V gene's germline CDR1 is SGHVS and CDR2 FQNEAQ. Trimming left V 1 base short and J 2 bases short, with 12 bases between. Variable domain in full (rest from reference TRBV7-8 and TRBJ1-3): GAGVSQSPRYKVAKRGQDVALRCDPISGHVSLFWYQQALGQGPEFLTYFQNEAQLDKSGLPSDRFFAERPEGSVSTLKIQRTQQEDSAVYLCASSLGRGPTGNTIYFGEGSWLTVV.

The rearrangement joins TRBV2 to TRBJ2-7, with unresolved D. Germline assignment: CDR1 SNHLY and CDR2 FYNNEI. This CDR3 contains 13 residues. V lost 2 bases and J lost 3, with 8 bases in between. The CDR3 DNA reads TGTGCCAGCAGTGAATACTCTATCTACGAGCAGTACTTC. The encoded protein is CASSEYSIYEQYF.